This entry lists 18 T cell receptor beta chains sequenced from one sample in a study of response to subunit inactivated influenza vaccine. One entry per CDR3 protein, called by TCRdb with MiXCR from the RT-PCR reads. The data contain hundreds of thousands of distinct CDR3 sequences, approximately 15% of them singletons. The input for sequencing was PBMCs from blood, taken 11 to 12 days after vaccination. The origin of the receptors is a man over 45 who received an inactivated influenza vaccine.

The V and J genes are TRBV12-3 or TRBV12-4 and TRBJ2-5; D not resolved. V lost 3 bases to trimming and J lost 0 bases, with 8 bases between them. The CDR3 extends over 14 amino acids. CDR3 in DNA: TGTGCCAGCAGTTTTAACAGTTACCAAGAGACCCAGTACTTC. This codes for CASSFNSYQETQYF.

This chain joins TRBV6-2 or TRBV6-3 and TRBJ2-5; tentatively, D is TRBD1 (5 bases). CDR1 is MNHEY and CDR2 is SVGEGT in the germline V gene. This CDR3 spans 13 amino acids. The V and J ends lost 7 bases and 1 base respectively, with 10 bases between them. The CDR3 protein is CASKNRIQETQYF. The DNA of the CDR3 is TGTGCCAGCAAAAACAGGATCCAAGAGACCCAGTACTTC.

This CDR3 reads CASNLVAGELYNEQFF. Here the CDR3 DNA reads TGTGCCAGCAATCTTGTAGCGGGGGAGCTCTACAATGAGCAGTTCTTC. J is TRBJ2-1 and V is TRBV6-2 or TRBV6-3; 9 positions agree with TRBD2. The CDR3 covers 16 residues. V dropped 7 bases and J dropped 3; count of bases not matched to a gene: 10. Germline V gene data show CDR1 as MNHEY and CDR2 as SVGEGT.

This clonotype was seen a handful of times. The gene calls are TRBV3-1 and TRBJ2-5; either TRBD1 or TRBD2 may fit D (5 bases each). The V end was cut by 4 bases, the J end by 2 bases, with 17 bases between. CDR3 size: 16 residues. Germline V gives CDR1 LGHDT, CDR2 YNNKEL (reference sequence). The CDR3 sequence is CASSPRSPGSQETQYF. The CDR3 region has the DNA TGTGCCAGCAGCCCAAGATCCCCAGGGAGTCAAGAGACCCAGTACTTC.

The sample holds a few counts of this clonotype. V usage is TRBV4-3 and J usage is TRBJ1-5, with D possibly TRBD1 on 5 matching bases. V lost 0 bases and J lost 0, with 12 bases in between. CDR3 length: 17 residues. Germline V gene lookup returns CDR1 LGHNA and CDR2 YSLEER. The CDR3 DNA reads TGCGCCAGCAGCCAAGATTTGGGAGGGACTAGCAATCAGCCCCAGCATTTT. This sequence encodes CASSQDLGGTSNQPQHF.

This clonotype has a handful of counts. The J gene is TRBJ2-1, the V gene TRBV5-5, with 11 bases that match TRBD2. Losses at the gene ends were 3 bases for V and 3 bases for J; bases not matched to a gene: 2. The germline V gene has CDR1 SGHKS and CDR2 YYEKEE (reference sequence). There are 15 residues in the CDR3. The CDR3 nucleotides read TGTGCCAGCAGCTGGGGACTAGCGGTCTACAATGAGCAGTTCTTC. Translation: CASSWGLAVYNEQFF.

This clonotype was seen more than once but under ten times. The chain couples TRBV28 to TRBJ1-5, with D possibly TRBD1 on 5 matching bases. Germline CDR1 MDHEN, CDR2 SYDVKM. CDR3 size: 14 residues. V lost 6 bases and J 2 bases, leaving 11 bases between the germline ends. CDR3 DNA sequence: TGTGCCAGCAGCCGAGGGGCGGGCAATCAGCCCCAGCATTTT. It yields the protein CASSRGAGNQPQHF.

The chain combines TRBV2 with TRBJ2-5; tentative D call: TRBD1 (5 bases). This CDR3 contains 14 residues. V was shortened by 3 bases and J by 5 bases, with 13 bases between the two germline ends. Germline assignment: CDR1 SNHLY and CDR2 FYNNEI. The CDR3 here is CASSDQGTRETQYF. The DNA for the CDR3 is TGTGCCAGCAGTGATCAGGGAACGAGGGAGACCCAGTACTTC.

The rearrangement joins TRBV20-1 to TRBJ1-6, with 7 nucleotides matching TRBD1. Germline V gives CDR1 DFQATT, CDR2 SNEGSKA (reference sequence). The CDR3 loop spans 16 amino acids. The J segment lost 3 bases and the V segment lost 1 base, leaving 6 bases of the junction unmatched. The CDR3 nucleotides read TGCAGTGCTAGAGGAGGGACAGCGCACTATAATTCACCCCTCCACTTT. It is translated as CSARGGTAHYNSPLHF.

J is TRBJ2-5 and V is TRBV4-3; D unclear. Germline lookup yields CDR1 LGHNA and CDR2 YSLEER. With 0 bases removed from V and 1 base from J, the gap between germline ends came to 15 bases. CDR3 length: 17 residues. CDR3: CASSQDYGSRFQETQYF. The CDR3 nucleotides are TGCGCCAGCAGCCAAGATTATGGTTCCCGGTTCCAAGAGACCCAGTACTTC.

This clonotype was observed a handful of times. The chain employs TRBV5-1 and TRBJ2-7; 16 nucleotides line up with TRBD2. CDR3 length: 18 residues. CDR1 SGHRS and CDR2 YFSETQ come from the germline V gene. V lost 4 bases, J lost 2 bases, and 9 bases stayed unmatched. The CDR3 DNA reads TGCGCCAGCAGCCTGGGACTAGCGGGAGGGTACGGTCCCTACGAGCAGTACTTC. This translates into CASSLGLAGGYGPYEQYF.

The genes are TRBV6-2 or TRBV6-3 and TRBJ1-5; D is unclear. The CDR3 is 16 amino acids. With 2 bases removed from V and 0 bases from J, the gap between germline ends came to 11 bases. Germline V gene lookup returns CDR1 MNHEY and CDR2 SVGEGT. The CDR3 sequence is CASSYGQSYSNQPQHF. The CDR3 DNA reads TGTGCCAGCAGTTACGGGCAGTCCTATAGCAATCAGCCCCAGCATTTT.

This clonotype was recorded a few times. The rearrangement uses TRBV7-9 and TRBJ2-7, with D maybe TRBD1 (5 bases). The CDR3 is 16 amino acids. Per germline, CDR1 SEHNR and CDR2 FQNEAQ (reference sequence). With 4 bases removed from V and 1 base from J, the gap between germline ends came to 17 bases. The chain's CDR3 is CASSSTSSGFSYEQYF. CDR3 nucleotide sequence: TGTGCCAGCAGCTCCACCTCTTCAGGGTTTTCCTACGAGCAGTACTTC.

Only a few counts were recorded for this clonotype. The chain is built from TRBV10-3 and TRBJ2-7, with a possible D match to TRBD1 (6 bases). V was pared by 3 bases and J by 3 bases, with 18 bases between. The germline CDR1 and CDR2 sequences are ENHRY and SYGVKD. CDR3 length equals 16 residues. The CDR3 region has the DNA TGTGCCATCAGTGATGCTGGGGGCTTAAGGGACTACGAGCAGTACTTC. This encodes CAISDAGGLRDYEQYF.

The genes are TRBV12-3 or TRBV12-4 and TRBJ2-5; 7 bases match TRBD2. V lost 5 bases to trimming and J lost 7 bases; unmatched junction nucleotides: 4. This CDR3 has 12 amino acids. The CDR3 region has the DNA TGTGCCAGCAGTGCGTGGGGGGGGACCCAGTACTTC. This gives the protein CASSAWGGTQYF.

This clonotype was recorded at least ten times. The genes are TRBV12-3 or TRBV12-4 and TRBJ2-1; the D gene could be TRBD1 or TRBD2 (5 bases each). V lost 6 bases to trimming and J lost 4 bases, with 13 bases between them. The CDR3 spans 14 residues. The CDR3 sequence: CASSLMGDYNEQFF. CDR3 nucleotides: TGTGCCAGCAGCCTCATGGGGGATTACAATGAGCAGTTCTTC.

V usage is TRBV29-1 and J usage is TRBJ1-2; D unclear. The V end lost 7 bases, the J end lost 1 base, and 10 bases lay between the germline ends. The germline CDR1 and CDR2 sequences are SQVTM and ANQGSEA. The length of the CDR3 is 12 residues. The CDR3 DNA follows: TGCAGCGGTGACTCCGTTAACTATGGCTACACCTTC. It yields the protein CSGDSVNYGYTF.

V is TRBV18 and J is TRBJ1-2; tentative D call: TRBD1 (5 bases). V was clipped by 4 bases and J by 5 bases, with 14 bases between them. Germline V CDR1 and CDR2: KGHSH, LQKENI. CDR3 length: 14 amino acids. The CDR3 DNA reads TGTGCCAGCTCACGCGGGACGGGGACTTATGGCTACACCTTC. It codes for CASSRGTGTYGYTF.